The sequence of this TCR beta chain was determined in a study of T cell changes during pregnancy in multiple sclerosis. Trimming took 5 bases from V and 2 from J, leaving 16 bases between them. The CDR3 spans 16 residues. Looked up from germline, CDR1 is LNHDA and CDR2 is SQIVND (reference sequence). Clones were sequenced by immunoSEQ multiplex PCR, and TCRdb holds only the in-frame ones, with some missing. The sample has around 50,000 clones, around 90% seen once. This chain links TRBV19 with TRBJ1-5; maybe TRBD1 (6 bases). The sequence was obtained from a female donor in good health, enrolled as a control in a pregnancy study. Source: CD4+ T cells from peripheral blood mononuclear cells, taken after pregnancy. CDR3 in amino acids: CASSHTQGSGNQPQHF. The CDR3 nucleotides read TGTGCCAGTAGTCATACACAGGGTAGCGGCAATCAGCCCCAGCATTTT.